This T cell receptor beta chain was found in a study of long-term antiretroviral therapy in people with HIV (dated by TCRdb to 2022 to 2024). Background for the entire study: The earliest samples were collected roughly a decade before the 2015 WHO recommendation for immediate ART, at a time when ART was usually postponed until CD4 counts fell. Whether ART initiation and durable HIV suppression were associated with changes in peripheral blood TRB repertoire composition and diversity was tested in a retrospective serial study. A total of about 200 cryopreserved PBMC samples were contributed to the cohort by 30 adults with confirmed HIV infection, with samples collected serially over a mean of about 6 years (range 1-12). Among the 30 to 35 participants with HIV, approximately 10 were female. No cross-contamination during QIAcube processing turned up in test extractions that ran a monoclonal T-cell line alongside more than 30 polyclonal samples. Results the study describes overall, beyond this receptor: Because pre-ART samples had limited cell numbers, unsorted PBMC were profiled rather than sorted CD4+ and CD8+ T cells. Narrower CDR3 length ranges were observed in HIV repertoires than in controls, and an antigen-experienced repertoire with only a slight naive shift after ART was suggested by the network structure. Inferences about post-ART repertoire changes were limited because no data were available on ART adherence, viral resistance or therapy changes. Samples dated from about 2003 to 2018, and the ART regimens used may be less effective than current ones. Limited PBMC availability meant only the TCR beta chain was sequenced, without alpha chain pairing. ART initiation was associated with a significant increase in TRB diversity, but diversity stayed significantly below transplant donor controls even after long-term ART. Expanded TRB clones identified before ART initiation dominated the repertoire across all time points, though the dominance fluctuated and decreased in many PLHIV after ART.

Inclusion was restricted to participants for whom at least one PBMC sample before ART initiation and at least two post-ART samples were available. All participants with HIV were treated in the United States of America. Cryopreserved samples of about 1-10 million PBMC were thawed and washed before DNA extraction. At the time of the earliest PBMC sample, participants with HIV were aged between roughly 20 and 60 years. PBMC samples were contributed by each participant from 1-4 timepoints before ART initiation and 2-8 timepoints after ART initiation, with a median of 7 samples. Serial HIV viral load, CD4+ T-cell count, ART history and demographic data were obtained for every participant. A Qiagen kit on a QIAcube was used to extract genomic DNA from unsorted PBMC, with samples processed in batches of 12. This clone appeared a single time. It lacks a known antigen. It has no much larger one-base neighbor in the sample; base qualities were not kept.

Sequencing of the TRB variable region was done with the immunoSEQ hsTCRB v3.0 assay at survey level resolution. TRB sequencing targeted a depth of roughly 35,000-50,000 T-cell genomes per sample. Pooled TRB libraries were sequenced on an Illumina MiSeq with a v3 150-cycle kit. Regarding the original processing steps: Repertoire analysis was run in R within a reproducible Nextflow workflow that covered QC, data transformation and analysis. LymphoSeq2, an R package for AIRR-Seq data exploration, was used to implement custom analyses. A few samples that produced fewer than 5000 total TRB sequences were removed, so 188 HIV repertoires were analyzed. Among the 180 to 200 retained HIV repertoires, 55 to 65 were collected before ART initiation and some 130 were collected after ART initiation. Repertoires were downsampled to 5000 TRB nucleotide sequences, and summary statistics were averaged over 100 downsampling iterations. The analysis kept only TRB sequences whose CDR3 regions were at least seven amino acids long. Diversity was measured with a Shannon entropy-derived clonality score and the Gini coefficient. In the repertoire networks, any two of the top 5000 CDR3 amino acid sequences were linked whenever the two sequences differed by an edit distance of one. Antigen specificity groups and MHC restriction were predicted for TRB CDR3 amino acid sequences with GLIPH2. CDR3 amino acid sequences were matched against VDJdb and McPAS-TCR to flag known CMV, EBV, HIV or tissue antigen associations. Pre-ART, post-ART and control groups were compared with Wilcoxon signed-rank tests and Holm-Bonferroni correction. TCRdb obtained this table from immuneACCESS and retained in-frame rearrangements with V and J assigned. These tables miss some clones; where compared with another copy, unresolved V genes account for less than half of the shortfall, and the remainder is unexplained. V and J calls plus clone size are reproduced from that table; the DNA served to infer D and trimming. In this sample the table shows over 25,000 clones, around 79% of which occur a single time. The ten top clones hold 5.5% of the sample.

The sequence was collected from a woman in her 30s with HIV. The sample consisted of unsorted PBMCs, taken 1.1 years before starting antiretroviral therapy.

The CDR3 region has the sequence CASSVERGVSSYNEQFF. The sequenced DNA is TGTGCCAGCAGTGTTGAGCGGGGGGTGAGCTCCTACAATGAGCAGTTCTTC. The chain was built from TRBV6-1 and TRBJ2-1, and TRBD2 matches 9 of the central bases. Reading from cysteine to phenylalanine, the CDR3 counts 17 amino acids. Left in the record is the CDR3 DNA by itself, 51 bases read in frame from the first base. Trimming leaves V shorter by 4 bases and J shorter by 0 bases, with the junction holding 7 bases beyond the gene matches. The germline V gene provides CDR1 MNHNS and CDR2 SASEGT.